This entry features one T cell receptor beta chain sequence. Which antigen it targets is not known. Qualities for individual bases were not recorded, and no much larger clone is one base off. The library was generated by the immunoSEQ multiplex PCR assay. For the multiplex PCR, a mixture combining 60 forward primers for TCR Vbeta segments and 13 reverse primers for TCR Jbeta segments was used. Amplification of the CDR3 region of rearranged TCR beta genes was performed with a multiplex PCR assay on genomic DNA. The amplified TCR beta libraries were sequenced on the Illumina HiSeq System as 87-base-pair reads. The published analysis was carried out like this. A later analysis counted about 80 million unique TCR beta chains across the approximately 700 repertoires, and 9 million to 14 million of these chains were shared by at least two donors. Raw reads were error-corrected and collapsed into unique sequences by a nearest-neighbor algorithm in which closely related sequences were merged to remove PCR and sequencing errors. V, D and J gene segments were assigned by aligning CDR3 sequences to IMGT reference sequences. For a sequence to be retained, a match of at least six nucleotides was required to both a V gene segment and a J gene segment. Rearrangements were classified as productive when the CDR3 lacked stop codons and remained in frame with V and J, and all other rearrangements were classified as non-productive. Following IMGT convention, CDR3 was defined as the stretch from the second conserved V-encoded cysteine to the conserved J-encoded phenylalanine. The earlier analysis of around 640 of the donors excluded sequences that lacked an unambiguous match to a single V gene segment. In an earlier analysis of roughly 600 of the donors, a V segment was called functional when productive rearrangements were above 56.7%, and segregating when the standard deviation between donors exceeded 5%. A statistical classification framework was built to diagnose cytomegalovirus status from the catalog of TCR beta chain sequences. In a later analysis, V and J genes were assigned by comparing TCR nucleotide sequences against IMGT/GENE-DB human TR gene sequences. A later analysis assigned CDR3 sequences and most-parsimonious VDJ recombination scenarios with the TCRdist pipeline. In a later analysis, every TCR beta chain was defined by the combination of its CDR3 amino acid sequence and its V-gene family, and reads without a unique V-gene family were dropped. To address suspected cross-contamination and a sequencing artifact, a later analysis removed around 600 highly shared, low-generation-probability nucleotide sequences. A later analysis calculated a clonal expansion index for each public chain from normalized within-repertoire ranks of inferred template counts. Generation probabilities in a later analysis came from a VDJ recombination model fitted to out-of-frame rearrangements, and those results were checked against IGoR. In a later analysis, TCR-TCR, TCR-HLA and TCR-CMV co-occurrence was scored with hypergeometric tests, and a repertoire-size bias correction was applied to TCR pairs. In a later analysis, false discovery rates were estimated by permuting HLA or CMV assignments 20 times. In a later analysis, co-occurring TCRs were grouped using DBSCAN, and TCRdist sequence similarity was added for clustering within HLA-allele-positive subsets. For co-occurrence clustering, repertoires with fewer than 30,000 or more than 120,000 public chains were excluded, along with roughly five repertoires with anomalous nucleotide sharing. In TCRdb, the immuneACCESS table is reduced to in-frame sequences with V and J assigned. These tables do not hold every clone; where another copy was compared, an unresolved V gene accounts for under half, and the others remain unexplained. That table gives V, J and clone size, and the DNA gave D and trimming. This sample has about 120,000 clones in its table, and about 80% of those were observed once. The top ten constitute around 1.4% of the sample.

This sample was included in a study of cytomegalovirus exposure and HLA in healthy donors (dated by TCRdb to 2015 to 2018). General notes on the study: An earlier analysis of some 600 of the donors reported around 280 Gb of sequence data and 95 million to 130 million unique TCR beta sequences obtained from about 180 million T cells. To study patterns of TCR occurrence, a later analysis re-analyzed previously published TCR beta repertoires from around 700 donors and added high-resolution HLA genotyping. HLA typing included class I and class II loci at four-digit resolution. The study aimed to test whether cataloging public T cell receptors could reveal signatures of past pathogen exposure. The study used immunosequencing to profile the T cell repertoires of approximately 640 subjects and linked those repertoires to cytomegalovirus serostatus. An earlier analysis of roughly 600 of the donors used high-throughput TCR beta sequencing to judge whether each TCR beta V gene segment behaved as functional or pseudogenic. Typing coverage differed by locus: A, B, C, DRB1 and DQB1 were typed in about 620-640 donors, DQA1 in 500 to 550, DPA1 in around 580, and DPB1 in just under 480. A later genetic analysis took genome-wide SNP genotypes for about three fifths of the 666 donors and used that subset as a discovery cohort. All discovery cohort repertoires had been generated using a single sequencing platform. Of the roughly 390 genotyped donors, 70% to 90% were placed in the genetic ancestry cluster associated with self-reported Caucasian donors. In the later analysis, no new phenotypic data were used to find candidate immune exposures; instead, reliance was placed on TCR beta sequences and their occurrence across donors. The study combined high-throughput TCR immunosequencing, statistical association of individual TCRs with disease status, and machine learning to predict cytomegalovirus infection status. An early release covering around 630 HLA-typed donors comprised around 300 gigabases of sequencing data and tens of millions of unique TCR sequences. Among 300 to 500 genotyped donors of the cohort, an average of about 220,000 unique TCR beta nucleotide sequences was sequenced per donor, of which approximately 19% were non-productive. A handful of DR-DQ haplotypes were handled as single units for association and clustering because linkage in the cohort was strong. A separate validation cohort of approximately 130 different subjects was used in addition to the 666-subject first cohort. Donor age, sex, ethnicity and CMV serostatus were compiled alongside the repertoire data.

Trimming takes 5 bases from V and 5 bases from J, and the germline ends sit 10 bases apart. The CDR3 holds 13 amino acids from the cysteine to the phenylalanine. Only CDR3 DNA is held: 39 bases, read in frame from base 1. The germline V gene (reference sequence) specifies LNHNV as CDR1 and YYDKDF as CDR2. The cohort was made up of roughly 670 healthy bone marrow donors. Cohort members were all nominally healthy when sampled, although unrecorded immune exposures were likely present. The donor tested CMV seronegative and was one of the 352 seronegative cohort members. A peripheral blood sample was provided by each donor, and peripheral blood mononuclear cells were used for TCR beta sequencing. The Qiagen DNeasy Blood Extraction Kit was used to extract genomic DNA from the blood cell samples. Broader findings and caveats from the paper: Because counts were too low, around 17 rarely observed V segments, including chromosome 9 orphons, were left out of the earlier analysis of approximately 500 of the donors. Across donors, most TCR sequences were observed very rarely, whereas some public TCRs were present in many individuals. At a false discovery rate of 0.05, a later analysis linked 15,000 to 20,000 TCR beta sequences to specific HLA alleles. It was suggested by the authors that the approach could potentially be generalized to other disease states and immunological phenotypes. Most CMV-associated TCR beta chains appeared to be HLA-restricted in a later analysis, and the HLA associations seemed to be driven largely by CMV exposure. Sequencing depth was assumed to be roughly uniform across donors in the presence/absence analyses, though that assumption may not hold. Because HLA typing was unavailable for some donors at each locus, only the typed subset was used in association tests. In a later genetic analysis, a missense DCLRE1C variant was associated with V-gene and J-gene trimming of TCR beta chains, and the association was replicated in an independent cohort. The sequencing pipeline was judged likely to have produced a cluster of highly shared sequence variants as a technical artifact. The study listed 164 TCR beta chains as associated with cytomegalovirus. This cohort had only TCR beta chains sequenced, and the lack of alpha or paired-chain data limited which features could be detected. A further reported finding was that TCR beta sequences accurately predicted the HLA-A and HLA-B alleles for most subjects in the first cohort. In vitro tests confirmed that three of the cytomegalovirus-associated TCR beta chains recognize cytomegalovirus antigens. A later analysis found that HLA-associated TCR beta chains were more clonally expanded and had lower generation probabilities than equally common non-associated chains. Assigning TCR associations to individual alleles was difficult when HLA alleles, especially DR and DQ, strongly co-occurred. A later genetic analysis reported fewer N-insertions in productive TCRs among donors in an Asian-associated ancestry cluster than the roughly 640-donor mean. Because the 87-base-pair reads could not distinguish some IMGT-functional V segments, including TRBV6-2 and TRBV6-3, those segments were excluded. In an earlier analysis of 587 of the donors, most TCR beta V segments were observed in productive rearrangements about 90% or about 30% of the time, broadly matching IMGT annotations. CMV serostatus was the only immune exposure information available for the cohort. According to a later analysis, parvovirus B19, influenza, CMV and Epstein-Barr virus appeared linked to several top co-occurrence clusters. Correlated functional status among segregating V segments might reflect linkage disequilibrium, but an unknown experimental factor could not be ruled out. In a later analysis, the rate of TCR association differed among HLA loci, with DRB1 alleles having the most associated TCRs and HLA-C alleles having the fewest. In both the original and validation cohorts, the classifier was reported to diagnose cytomegalovirus status with high specificity and sensitivity.

The V and J genes are TRBV15 and TRBJ1-5; the D gene is perhaps TRBD1, on 6 matching bases. The sequence came from a woman in her late teens or twenties in good health and CMV-seronegative. Sequencing used PBMCs. The CDR3 has the sequence CATSQDSYQPQHF. The nucleotides read TGTGCCACCAGCCAGGACAGTTATCAGCCCCAGCATTTT.